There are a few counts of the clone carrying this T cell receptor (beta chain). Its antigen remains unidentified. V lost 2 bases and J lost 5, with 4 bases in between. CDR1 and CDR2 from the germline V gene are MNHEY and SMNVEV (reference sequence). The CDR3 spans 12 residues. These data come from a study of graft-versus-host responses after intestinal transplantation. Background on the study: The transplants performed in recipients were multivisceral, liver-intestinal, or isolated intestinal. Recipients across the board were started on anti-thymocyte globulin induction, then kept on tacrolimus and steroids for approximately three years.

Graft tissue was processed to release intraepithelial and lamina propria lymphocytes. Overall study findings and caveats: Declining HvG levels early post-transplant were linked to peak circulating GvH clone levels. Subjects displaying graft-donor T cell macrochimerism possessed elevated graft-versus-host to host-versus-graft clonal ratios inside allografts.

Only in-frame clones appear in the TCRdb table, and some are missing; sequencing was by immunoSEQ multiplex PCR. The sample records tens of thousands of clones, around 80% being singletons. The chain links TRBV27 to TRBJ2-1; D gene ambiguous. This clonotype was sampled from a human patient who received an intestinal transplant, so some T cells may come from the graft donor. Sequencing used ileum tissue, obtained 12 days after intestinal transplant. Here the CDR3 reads CASSLADNEQFF. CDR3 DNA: TGTGCCAGCAGTTTAGCGGACAATGAGCAGTTCTTC.